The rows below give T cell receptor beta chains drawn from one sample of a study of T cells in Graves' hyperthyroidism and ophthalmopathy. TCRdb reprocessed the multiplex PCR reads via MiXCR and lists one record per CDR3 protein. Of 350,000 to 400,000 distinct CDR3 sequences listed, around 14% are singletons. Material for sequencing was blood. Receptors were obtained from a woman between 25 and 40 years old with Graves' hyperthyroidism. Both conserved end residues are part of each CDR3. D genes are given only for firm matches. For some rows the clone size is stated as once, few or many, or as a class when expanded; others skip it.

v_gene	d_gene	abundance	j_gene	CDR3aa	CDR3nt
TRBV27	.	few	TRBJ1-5	CASSLIGGDQPQHF	TGTGCCAGCAGTTTGATCGGGGGGGACCAGCCCCAGCATTTT
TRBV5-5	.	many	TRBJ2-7	CASSSPRNYEQYF	TGTGCCAGCAGCTCGCCAAGGAACTACGAGCAGTACTTC
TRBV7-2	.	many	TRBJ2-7	CASSLNGYEQYF	TGTGCCAGCAGTTTAAACGGCTACGAGCAGTACTTC
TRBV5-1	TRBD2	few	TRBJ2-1	CASSLELAGRNEQFF	TGCGCCAGCAGCTTGGAACTAGCGGGTCGCAATGAGCAGTTCTTC
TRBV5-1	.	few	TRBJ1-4	CASSRFGATNEKLFF	TGCGCCAGCAGCCGTTTTGGGGCAACTAATGAAAAACTGTTTTTT
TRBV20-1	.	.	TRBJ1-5	CSATQGGGNQPQHF	TGCAGTGCAACCCAGGGAGGTGGCAATCAGCCCCAGCATTTT
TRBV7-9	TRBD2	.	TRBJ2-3	CASSSESGLAALGDTQYF	TGTGCCAGCAGCTCGGAGTCGGGACTAGCGGCGCTAGGAGATACGCAGTATTTT
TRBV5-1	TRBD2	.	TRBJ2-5	CASSDGLAGGETQYF	TGCGCCAGCAGCGACGGACTAGCGGGAGGAGAGACCCAGTACTTC
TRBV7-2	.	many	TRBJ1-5	CASSLFTDTVINQPQHF	TGTGCCAGCAGCTTATTCACCGACACGGTGATCAATCAGCCCCAGCATTTT
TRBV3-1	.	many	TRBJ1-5	CASSPGVGNQPQHF	TGTGCCAGCAGCCCCGGGGTTGGCAATCAGCCCCAGCATTTT
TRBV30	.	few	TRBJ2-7	CAWSQTWGFSSYEQYF	TGTGCCTGGAGCCAAACGTGGGGGTTTTCCTCCTACGAGCAGTACTTC
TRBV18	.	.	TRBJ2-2	CASSPKSGTGELFF	TGTGCCAGCTCACCTAAAAGTGGAACCGGGGAGCTGTTTTTT
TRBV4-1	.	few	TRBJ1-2	CASSQHDRSYGYTF	TGCGCCAGCAGCCAACACGACAGGAGCTATGGCTACACCTTC
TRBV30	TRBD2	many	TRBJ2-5	CAWAGLAGLETQYF	TGTGCCTGGGCTGGACTAGCGGGATTAGAGACCCAGTACTTC
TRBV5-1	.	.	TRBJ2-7	CASSEPGPRNYEQYF	TGCGCCAGCAGCGAACCGGGACCGAGAAACTACGAGCAGTACTTC
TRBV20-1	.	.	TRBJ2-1	CSARLAPSQFF	TGCAGTGCTAGACTAGCTCCCAGCCAGTTCTTC
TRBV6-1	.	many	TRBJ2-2	CASSEGQDTGELFF	TGTGCCAGCAGTGAAGGACAGGACACCGGGGAGCTGTTTTTT
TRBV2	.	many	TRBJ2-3	CASSRDSGSTDTQYF	TGTGCCAGCAGTAGGGACTCCGGTAGCACAGATACGCAGTATTTT
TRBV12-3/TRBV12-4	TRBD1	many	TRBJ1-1	CASSTGVTEAFF	TGTGCCAGCAGCACAGGGGTCACTGAAGCTTTCTTT
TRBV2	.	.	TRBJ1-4	CASRGRTALYEKLFF	TGTGCCAGCAGGGGGAGGACGGCTCTATATGAAAAACTGTTTTTT
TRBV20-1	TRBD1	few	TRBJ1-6	CSARGQGVSSISLHF	TGCAGTGCTAGAGGACAGGGGGTGAGCAGTATTTCCCTCCACTTT
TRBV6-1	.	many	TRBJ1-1	CASMKGGNTEAFF	TGTGCCAGCATGAAGGGGGGGAACACTGAAGCTTTCTTT
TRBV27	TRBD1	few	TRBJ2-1	CASSLDRDPYNEQFF	TGTGCCAGCAGTTTGGACAGGGACCCCTACAATGAGCAGTTCTTC
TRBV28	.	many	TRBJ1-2	CASSLTGYGYTF	TGTGCCAGCAGTTTAACCGGCTATGGCTACACCTTC
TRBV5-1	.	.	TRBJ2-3	CASTVTGRVYF	TGCGCCAGCACCGTGACAGGGAGGGTGTATTTT
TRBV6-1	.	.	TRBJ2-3	CASKISPSTDTQYF	TGTGCCAGCAAGATTAGCCCAAGCACAGATACGCAGTATTTT
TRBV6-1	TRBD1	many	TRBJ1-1	CASSRPGGHGNTEAFF	TGTGCCAGCAGTAGGCCAGGGGGTCACGGGAACACTGAAGCTTTCTTT
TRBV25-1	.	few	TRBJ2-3	CASSIGGLTDTQYF	TGTGCCAGCAGTATCGGCGGCTTGACAGATACGCAGTATTTT
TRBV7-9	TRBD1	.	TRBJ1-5	CASSPRQGADQPQHF	TGTGCCAGCAGCCCCAGACAGGGGGCCGATCAGCCCCAGCATTTT
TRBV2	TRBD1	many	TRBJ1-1	CASSPAGGKWYTEAFF	TGTGCCAGCAGCCCCGCAGGGGGCAAGTGGTACACTGAAGCTTTCTTT
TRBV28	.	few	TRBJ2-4	CASRQGSTKNIQYF	TGTGCCAGCAGGCAGGGGTCAACCAAAAACATTCAGTACTTC
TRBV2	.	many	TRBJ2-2	CASSDPSRVVGELFF	TGTGCCAGCAGTGACCCCTCCAGGGTGGTCGGGGAGCTGTTTTTT
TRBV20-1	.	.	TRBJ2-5	CSAPGGGGGETQYF	TGCAGTGCTCCTGGAGGGGGGGGCGGAGAGACCCAGTACTTC
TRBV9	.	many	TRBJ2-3	CASSVERDTDTQYF	TGTGCCAGCAGCGTAGAGCGAGACACAGATACGCAGTATTTT
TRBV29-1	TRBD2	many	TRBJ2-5	CSVNNPTSGGETQYF	TGCAGCGTAAATAATCCGACTAGCGGGGGCGAGACCCAGTACTTC
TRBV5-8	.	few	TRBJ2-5	CASSLAWGGETQYF	TGTGCCAGCAGCTTGGCCTGGGGTGGAGAGACCCAGTACTTC
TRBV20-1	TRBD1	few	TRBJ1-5	CSAGPPGGNQPQHF	TGCAGTGCCGGGCCCCCAGGGGGAAATCAGCCCCAGCATTTT
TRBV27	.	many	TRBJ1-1	CASSLGRMNTEAFF	TGTGCCAGCAGTTTAGGCAGGATGAACACTGAAGCTTTCTTT
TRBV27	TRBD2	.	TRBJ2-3	CASSLFGGGVSDTQYF	TGTGCCAGCAGTTTATTCGGGGGGGGAGTGTCAGATACGCAGTATTTT
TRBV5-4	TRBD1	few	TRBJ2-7	CASSLEDRGNYEQYF	TGTGCCAGCAGCTTGGAGGACAGGGGAAACTACGAGCAGTACTTC
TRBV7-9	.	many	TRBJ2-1	CASSLEGVGEQFF	TGTGCCAGCAGCTTAGAGGGAGTCGGGGAGCAGTTCTTC
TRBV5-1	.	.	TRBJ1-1	CASSLVVSGGTEAFF	TGCGCCAGCAGCTTGGTTGTGAGCGGGGGCACTGAAGCTTTCTTT
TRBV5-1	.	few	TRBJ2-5	CASSLLTGHQETQYF	TGCGCCAGCAGCTTGCTTACAGGACACCAAGAGACCCAGTACTTC
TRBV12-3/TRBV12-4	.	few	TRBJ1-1	CASIPRVSDTEAFF	TGTGCCAGCATCCCAAGGGTCTCCGACACTGAAGCTTTCTTT
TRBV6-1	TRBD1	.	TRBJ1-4	CASRPTGTGRNEKLFF	TGTGCCAGCAGGCCCACCGGGACAGGGCGTAATGAAAAACTGTTTTTT
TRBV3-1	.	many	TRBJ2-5	CASSDTRRSETQYF	TGTGCCAGCAGCGATACAAGACGGTCGGAGACCCAGTACTTC
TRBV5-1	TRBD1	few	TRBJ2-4	CASSLGPDRALAKNIQYF	TGCGCCAGCAGCTTGGGGCCCGACAGGGCATTAGCCAAAAACATTCAGTACTTC
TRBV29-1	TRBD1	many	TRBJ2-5	CSVETPGQQETQYF	TGCAGCGTCGAAACCCCGGGACAGCAAGAGACCCAGTACTTC
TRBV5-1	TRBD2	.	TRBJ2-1	CASSASSGILGEQFF	TGCGCCAGCAGCGCTTCTAGCGGGATACTAGGTGAGCAGTTCTTC
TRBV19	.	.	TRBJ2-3	CASSLGVVTDTQYF	TGTGCCAGTAGTCTTGGCGTGGTCACAGATACGCAGTATTTT
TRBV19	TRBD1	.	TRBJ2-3	CASSPGQGAADTQYF	TGTGCCAGTAGTCCGGGACAGGGAGCGGCAGATACGCAGTATTTT
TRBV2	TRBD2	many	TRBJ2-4	CASSGVEALAGAGLLAKNIQYF	TGTGCCAGCAGTGGGGTGGAGGCCCTAGCGGGCGCCGGATTACTAGCCAAAAACATTCAGTACTTC
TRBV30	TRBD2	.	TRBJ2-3	CAWSPGLGADTQYF	TGTGCCTGGAGCCCGGGACTAGGAGCAGATACGCAGTATTTT